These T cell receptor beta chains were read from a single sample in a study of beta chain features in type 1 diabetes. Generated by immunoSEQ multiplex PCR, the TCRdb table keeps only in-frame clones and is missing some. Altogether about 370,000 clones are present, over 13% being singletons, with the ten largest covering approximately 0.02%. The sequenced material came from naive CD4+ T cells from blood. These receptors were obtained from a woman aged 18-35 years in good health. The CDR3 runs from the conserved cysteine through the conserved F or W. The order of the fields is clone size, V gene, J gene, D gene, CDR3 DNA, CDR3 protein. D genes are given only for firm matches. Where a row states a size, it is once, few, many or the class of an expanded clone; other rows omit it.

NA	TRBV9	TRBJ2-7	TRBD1	TGTGCCAGCAGCCCAGGGACAGAGTCCTACGAGCAGTACTTC	CASSPGTESYEQYF
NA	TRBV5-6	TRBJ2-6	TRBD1	TGTGCCAGCAGCTCGGCAGGACAGGGGAGCTCTGGGGCCAACGTCCTGACTTTC	CASSSAGQGSSGANVLTF
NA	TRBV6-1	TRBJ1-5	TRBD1	TGTGCCAGCAGTGAAGCCCGGACAGGGGGTTATGAGCCCCAGCATTTT	CASSEARTGGYEPQHF
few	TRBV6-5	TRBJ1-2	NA	TGTGCCAGCAGCCGCTCGGGAGGTGGCTACACCTTC	CASSRSGGGYTF
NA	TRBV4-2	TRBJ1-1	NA	TGTGCCAGCAGCCAAGATAGCGCTGAAGCTTTCTTT	CASSQDSAEAFF
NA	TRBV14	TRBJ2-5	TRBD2	TGTGCCAGCAGCCAAGTAATTCCTAGCGGGCGTGAAGAGACCCAGTACTTC	CASSQVIPSGREETQYF
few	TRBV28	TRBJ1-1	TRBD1	TGTGCCAGCAGTACGGCCACAGGGGTTGGGGCTGAAGCTTTCTTT	CASSTATGVGAEAFF
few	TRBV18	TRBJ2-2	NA	TGTGCCAGCTCCCCCGCCGGGAGAGGCGACACCGGGGAGCTGTTTTTT	CASSPAGRGDTGELFF
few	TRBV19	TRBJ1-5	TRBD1	TGTGCCAGTAGCCACGGACAGGGGTGGCAGCCCCAGCATTTT	CASSHGQGWQPQHF
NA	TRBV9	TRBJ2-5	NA	TGTGCCAGCAGCGTGGGAATGGACAGTTCTAAAGAGACCCAGTACTTC	CASSVGMDSSKETQYF
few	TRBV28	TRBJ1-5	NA	TGTGCCAGCAGTTCTCCAGGAAATAGCAATCAGCCCCAGCATTTT	CASSSPGNSNQPQHF
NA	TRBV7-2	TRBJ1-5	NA	TGTGCCAGCAGCTTCCCCTCCCGGTATCAGCCCCAGCATTTT	CASSFPSRYQPQHF
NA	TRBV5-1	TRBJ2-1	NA	TGCGCCAGCAGATCCAGGGCGAGTGAGCAGTTCTTC	CASRSRASEQFF
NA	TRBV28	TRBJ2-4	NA	TGTGCCAGCAGTCTCGGCCCAGCCCAGGGGTACATTCAGTACTTC	CASSLGPAQGYIQYF
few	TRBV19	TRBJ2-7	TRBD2	TGTGCCAGTACCATGCGCGGGAGTACAAGAGACTACGAGCAGTACTTC	CASTMRGSTRDYEQYF
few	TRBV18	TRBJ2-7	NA	TGTGCCAGCTCACCTTTCGACAGCCTTCGGGAGCAGTACTTC	CASSPFDSLREQYF
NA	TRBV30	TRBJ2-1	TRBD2	TGTGCCTGGAGGACTAGCTCTTCCTACAATGAGCAGTTCTTC	CAWRTSSSYNEQFF
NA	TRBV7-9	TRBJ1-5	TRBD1	TGTGCCAGCAGCTTAGTTAGGGACAGGGCTCAAGCGCGGGATCAGCCCCAGCATTTT	CASSLVRDRAQARDQPQHF
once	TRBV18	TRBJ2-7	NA	TGTGCCAGCTCACCCCGCGGGAATTACGAGCAGTACTTC	CASSPRGNYEQYF
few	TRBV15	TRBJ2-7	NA	TGTGCCACCAGCAGAGATGGTTACAGGTCCTACGAGCAGTACTTC	CATSRDGYRSYEQYF
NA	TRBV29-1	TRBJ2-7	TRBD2	TGCAGCGTTGGGACTAGCGGGATTTTCTACGAGCAGTACTTC	CSVGTSGIFYEQYF
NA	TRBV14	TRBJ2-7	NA	TGTGCCAGCAGCCAAGGTCGGGGAGGATCCTACGAGCAGTACTTC	CASSQGRGGSYEQYF
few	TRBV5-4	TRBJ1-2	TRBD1	TGTGCCAGCAGCTACGGGACAGGGGTAGGCTATGGCTACACCTTC	CASSYGTGVGYGYTF
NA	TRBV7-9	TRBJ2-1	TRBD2	TGTGCCAGCAGCCTTGGTTTCGCGGGAGATGAGCAGTTCTTC	CASSLGFAGDEQFF
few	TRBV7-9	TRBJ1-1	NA	TGTGCCAGCAGCTTAAGACAGGACACTGAAGCTTTCTTT	CASSLRQDTEAFF
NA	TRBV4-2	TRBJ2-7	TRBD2	TGTGCCAGCAGCCCACTGGCGGGAGGCCCCGAGCAGTACTTC	CASSPLAGGPEQYF
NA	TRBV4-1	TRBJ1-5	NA	TGCGCCAGCAGCCGTATTGGGGGAGGTCAGCCCCAGCATTTT	CASSRIGGGQPQHF
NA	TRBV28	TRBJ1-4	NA	TGTGCCAGCAGCCCCGGGGGTGATTCGAATGAAAAACTGTTTTTT	CASSPGGDSNEKLFF
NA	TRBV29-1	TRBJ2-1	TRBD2	TGCAGCGTTGAAGGAAAGGTAGCGGGAGGTTTCCACAATGAGCAGTTCTTC	CSVEGKVAGGFHNEQFF
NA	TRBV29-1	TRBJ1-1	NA	TGCAGCGTTGGACAGACAAACACTGAAGCTTTCTTT	CSVGQTNTEAFF
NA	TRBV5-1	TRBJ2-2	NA	TGCGCCAGCAGCTTGGACAGGGGAGGCACCGGGGAGCTGTTTTTT	CASSLDRGGTGELFF
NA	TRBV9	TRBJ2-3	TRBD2	TGTGCCAGCAGCCCGCGCCGGACTAGGTTCACAGATACGCAGTATTTT	CASSPRRTRFTDTQYF
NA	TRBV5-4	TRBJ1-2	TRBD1	TGTGCCAGCAGCCCGAGGGACAGGGCGTATGGCTACACCTTC	CASSPRDRAYGYTF
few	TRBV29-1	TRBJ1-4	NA	TGCAGCGTTGGCAAGCAGGAAGCCGAAAAACTGTTTTTT	CSVGKQEAEKLFF
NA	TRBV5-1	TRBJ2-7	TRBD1	TGCGCCAGCAGCCGACAGGGCGACGAGCAGTACTTC	CASSRQGDEQYF
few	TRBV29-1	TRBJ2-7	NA	TGCAGCGCCCTCGGGTCGGGGGGCAAAAACGTCTACGAGCAGTACTTC	CSALGSGGKNVYEQYF
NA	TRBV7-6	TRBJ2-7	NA	TGTGCCAGCAGCTTGCGTGGGGGCAGTGGCTACGAGCAGTACTTC	CASSLRGGSGYEQYF
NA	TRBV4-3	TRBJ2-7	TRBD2	TGCGCCAGCAGCCAAGAAGGCGCGGGAGGCTACGAGCAGTACTTC	CASSQEGAGGYEQYF
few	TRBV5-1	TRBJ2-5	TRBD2	TGCGCCAGCAGGGTTGCGGGAGTATTTGAAGAGACCCAGTACTTC	CASRVAGVFEETQYF
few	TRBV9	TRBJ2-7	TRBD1	TGTGCCAGCAGCGCAAGACAGGGAAGCTACGAGCAGTACTTC	CASSARQGSYEQYF
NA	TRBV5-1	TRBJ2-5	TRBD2	TGCGCCAGCAGTAAGGGACTAGCGGGCCACCAAGAGACCCAGTACTTC	CASSKGLAGHQETQYF
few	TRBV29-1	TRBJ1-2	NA	TGCAGCGCCGGACAGAACTATGGCTACACCTTC	CSAGQNYGYTF
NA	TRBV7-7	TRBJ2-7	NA	TGTGCCAGCAGCCCAGGTGAGGGCTACGAGCAGTACTTC	CASSPGEGYEQYF
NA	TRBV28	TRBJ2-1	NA	TGTGCCAGCAGTCTATGGAGCGGCGGATACAATGAGCAGTTCTTC	CASSLWSGGYNEQFF
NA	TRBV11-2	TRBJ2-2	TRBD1	TGTGCCAGCAGAGGACAGGCACTGGCGAACACCGGGGAGCTGTTTTTT	CASRGQALANTGELFF